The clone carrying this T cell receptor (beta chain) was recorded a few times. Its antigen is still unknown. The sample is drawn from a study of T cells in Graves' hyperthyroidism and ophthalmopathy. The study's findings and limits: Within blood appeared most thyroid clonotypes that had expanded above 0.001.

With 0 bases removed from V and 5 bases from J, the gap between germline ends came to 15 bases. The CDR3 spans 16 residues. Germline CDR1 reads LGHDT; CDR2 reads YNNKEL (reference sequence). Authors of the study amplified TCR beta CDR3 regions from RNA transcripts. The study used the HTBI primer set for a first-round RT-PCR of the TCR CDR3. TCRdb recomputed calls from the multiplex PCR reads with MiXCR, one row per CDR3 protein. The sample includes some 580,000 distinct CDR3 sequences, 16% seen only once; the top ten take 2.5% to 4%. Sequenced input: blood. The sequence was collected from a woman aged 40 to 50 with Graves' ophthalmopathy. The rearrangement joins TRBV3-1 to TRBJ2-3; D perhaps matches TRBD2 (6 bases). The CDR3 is CASSQDVIAAGDTQYF. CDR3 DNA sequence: TGTGCCAGCAGCCAAGATGTGATAGCGGCGGGAGATACGCAGTATTTT.